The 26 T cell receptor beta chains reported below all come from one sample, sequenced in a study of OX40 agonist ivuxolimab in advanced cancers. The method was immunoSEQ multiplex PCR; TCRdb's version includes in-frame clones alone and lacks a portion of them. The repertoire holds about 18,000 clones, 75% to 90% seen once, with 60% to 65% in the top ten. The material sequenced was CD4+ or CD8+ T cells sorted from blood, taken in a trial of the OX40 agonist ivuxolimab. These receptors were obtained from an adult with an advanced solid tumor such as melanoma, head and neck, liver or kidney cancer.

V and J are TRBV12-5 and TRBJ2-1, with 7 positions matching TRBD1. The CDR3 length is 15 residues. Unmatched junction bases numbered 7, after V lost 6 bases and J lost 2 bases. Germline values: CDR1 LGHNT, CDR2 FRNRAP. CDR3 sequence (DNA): TGTGCTAGTGGACTCACAGGGGACCCCTACAATGAGCAGTTCTTC. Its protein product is CASGLTGDPYNEQFF.

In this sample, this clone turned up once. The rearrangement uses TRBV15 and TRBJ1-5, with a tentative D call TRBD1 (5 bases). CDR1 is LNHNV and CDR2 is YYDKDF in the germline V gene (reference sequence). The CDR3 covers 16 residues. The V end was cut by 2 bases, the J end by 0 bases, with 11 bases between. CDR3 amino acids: CATSRRTRGSNQPQHF. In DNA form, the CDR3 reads TGTGCCACCAGCAGACGTACGAGGGGTAGCAATCAGCCCCAGCATTTT.

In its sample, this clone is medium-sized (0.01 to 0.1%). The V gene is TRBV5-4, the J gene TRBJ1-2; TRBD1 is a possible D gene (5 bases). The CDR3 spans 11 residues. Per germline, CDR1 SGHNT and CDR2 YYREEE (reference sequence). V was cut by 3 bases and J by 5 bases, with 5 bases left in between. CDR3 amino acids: CASSSGYGYTF. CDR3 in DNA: TGTGCCAGCAGCTCAGGGTATGGCTACACCTTC.

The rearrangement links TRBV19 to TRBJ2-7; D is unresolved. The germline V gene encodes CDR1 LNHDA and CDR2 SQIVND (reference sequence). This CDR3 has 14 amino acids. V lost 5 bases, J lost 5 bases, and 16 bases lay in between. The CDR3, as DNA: TGTGCCAGTAGTCCACAAGGGTGGGGTGACGAGCAGTACTTC. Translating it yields CASSPQGWGDEQYF.

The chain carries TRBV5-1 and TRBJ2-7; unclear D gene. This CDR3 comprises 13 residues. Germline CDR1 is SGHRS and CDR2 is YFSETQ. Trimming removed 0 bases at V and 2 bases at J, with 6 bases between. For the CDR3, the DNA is TGCGCCAGCAGCTTGGGACTTACCTACGAGCAGTACTTC. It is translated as CASSLGLTYEQYF.

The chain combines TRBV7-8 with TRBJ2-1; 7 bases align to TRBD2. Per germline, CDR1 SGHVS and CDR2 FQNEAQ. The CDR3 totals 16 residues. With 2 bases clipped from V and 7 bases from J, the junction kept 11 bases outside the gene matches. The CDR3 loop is CASSLSWPSGLNEQFF. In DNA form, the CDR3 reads TGTGCCAGCAGCTTATCCTGGCCTAGCGGTTTGAATGAGCAGTTCTTC. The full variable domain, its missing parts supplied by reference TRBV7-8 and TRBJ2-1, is GAGVSQSPRYKVAKRGQDVALRCDPISGHVSLFWYQQALGQGPEFLTYFQNEAQLDKSGLPSDRFFAERPEGSVSTLKIQRTQQEDSAVYLCASSLSWPSGLNEQFFGPGTRLTVL.

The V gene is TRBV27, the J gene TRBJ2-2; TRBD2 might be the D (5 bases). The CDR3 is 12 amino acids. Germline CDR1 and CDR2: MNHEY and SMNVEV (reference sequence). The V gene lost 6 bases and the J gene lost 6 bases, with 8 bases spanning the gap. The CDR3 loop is CASSPGAGELFF. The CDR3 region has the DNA TGTGCCAGCAGCCCCGGGGCCGGGGAGCTGTTTTTT.

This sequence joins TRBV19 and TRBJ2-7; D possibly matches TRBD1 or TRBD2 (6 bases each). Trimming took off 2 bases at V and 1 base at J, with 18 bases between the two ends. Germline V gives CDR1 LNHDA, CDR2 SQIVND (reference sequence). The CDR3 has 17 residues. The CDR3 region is CASSIFVSGQGSYEQYF. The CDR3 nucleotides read TGTGCCAGTAGTATATTCGTAAGCGGGCAGGGGTCCTACGAGCAGTACTTC.

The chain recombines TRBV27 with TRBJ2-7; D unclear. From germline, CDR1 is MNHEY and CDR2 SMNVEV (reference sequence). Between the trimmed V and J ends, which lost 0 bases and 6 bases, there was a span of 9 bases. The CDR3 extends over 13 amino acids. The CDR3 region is CASSLSLRSEQYF. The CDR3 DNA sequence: TGTGCCAGCAGTTTATCCCTGAGGAGCGAGCAGTACTTC.

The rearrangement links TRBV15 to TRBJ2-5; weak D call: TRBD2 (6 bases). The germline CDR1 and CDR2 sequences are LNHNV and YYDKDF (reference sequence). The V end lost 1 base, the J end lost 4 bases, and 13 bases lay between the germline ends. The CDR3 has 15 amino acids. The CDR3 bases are TGTGCCACCAGCAGAGGCCCAACTAGCAGAGAGACCCAGTACTTC. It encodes CATSRGPTSRETQYF. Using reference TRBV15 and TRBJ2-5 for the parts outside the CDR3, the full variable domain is DAMVIQNPRYQVTQFGKPVTLSCSQTLNHNVMYWYQQKSSQAPKLLFHYYDKDFNNEADTPDNFQSRRPNTSFCFLDIRSPGLGDTAMYLCATSRGPTSRETQYFGPGTRLLVL.

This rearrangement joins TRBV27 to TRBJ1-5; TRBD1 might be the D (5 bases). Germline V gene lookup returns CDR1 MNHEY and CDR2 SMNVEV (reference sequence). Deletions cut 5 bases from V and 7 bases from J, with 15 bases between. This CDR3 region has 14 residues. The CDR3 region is CASSIGQGKQPQHF. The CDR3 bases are TGTGCCAGCAGTATAGGACAAGGGAAGCAGCCCCAGCATTTT.

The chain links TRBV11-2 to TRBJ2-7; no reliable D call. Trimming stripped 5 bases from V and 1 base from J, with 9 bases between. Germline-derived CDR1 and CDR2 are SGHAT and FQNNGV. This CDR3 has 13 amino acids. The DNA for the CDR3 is TGTGCCAGCAGCGCCGGGCCATCCTACGAGCAGTACTTC. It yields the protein CASSAGPSYEQYF.

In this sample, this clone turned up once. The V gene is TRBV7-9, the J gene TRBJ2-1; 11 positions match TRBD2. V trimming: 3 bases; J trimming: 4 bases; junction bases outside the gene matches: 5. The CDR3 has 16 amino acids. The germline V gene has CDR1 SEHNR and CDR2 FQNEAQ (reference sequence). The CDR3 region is CASSLTSGDRYNEQFF. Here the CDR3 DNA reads TGTGCCAGCAGCTTGACTAGCGGGGACCGGTACAATGAGCAGTTCTTC.

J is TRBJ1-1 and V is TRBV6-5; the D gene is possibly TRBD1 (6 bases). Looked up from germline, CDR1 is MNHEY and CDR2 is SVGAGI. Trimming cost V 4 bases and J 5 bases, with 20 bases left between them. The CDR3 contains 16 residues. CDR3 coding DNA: TGTGCCAGCAGTTGGGGAATGGGGGCCGGAGGGACTGAAGCTTTCTTT. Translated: CASSWGMGAGGTEAFF.

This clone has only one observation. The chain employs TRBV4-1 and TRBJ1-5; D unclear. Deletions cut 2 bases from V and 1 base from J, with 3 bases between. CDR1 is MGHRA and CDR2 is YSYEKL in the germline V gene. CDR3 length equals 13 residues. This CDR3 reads CASSQFSNQPQHF. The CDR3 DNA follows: TGCGCCAGCAGCCAATTCAGCAATCAGCCCCAGCATTTT.

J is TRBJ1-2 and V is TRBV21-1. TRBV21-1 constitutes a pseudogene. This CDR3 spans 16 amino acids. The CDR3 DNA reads TGTGCCAGCAGCAAACCTAAGGTAGGGACCGACTATGGCTACACCTTC. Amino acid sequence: CASSKPKVGTDYGYTF.

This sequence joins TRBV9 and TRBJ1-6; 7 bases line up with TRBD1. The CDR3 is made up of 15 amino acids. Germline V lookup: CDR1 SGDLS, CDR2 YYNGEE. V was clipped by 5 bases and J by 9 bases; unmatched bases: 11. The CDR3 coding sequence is TGTGCCAGCAGTAACAGGACAGGAGGGGGTTCACCCCTCCACTTT. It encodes CASSNRTGGGSPLHF.

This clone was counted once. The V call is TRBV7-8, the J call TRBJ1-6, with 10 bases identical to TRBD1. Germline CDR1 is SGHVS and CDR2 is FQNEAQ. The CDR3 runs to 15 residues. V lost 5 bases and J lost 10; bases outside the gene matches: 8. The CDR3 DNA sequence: TGTGCCAGCAGCCCATCGGGACAGGGGAGATCACCCCTCCACTTT. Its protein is CASSPSGQGRSPLHF.

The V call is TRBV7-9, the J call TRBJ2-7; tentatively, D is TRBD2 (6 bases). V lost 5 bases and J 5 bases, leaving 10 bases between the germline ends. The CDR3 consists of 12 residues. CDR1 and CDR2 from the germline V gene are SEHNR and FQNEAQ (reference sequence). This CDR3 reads CASSLGLNEQYF. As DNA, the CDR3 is TGTGCCAGCAGCCTAGGACTAAACGAGCAGTACTTC.

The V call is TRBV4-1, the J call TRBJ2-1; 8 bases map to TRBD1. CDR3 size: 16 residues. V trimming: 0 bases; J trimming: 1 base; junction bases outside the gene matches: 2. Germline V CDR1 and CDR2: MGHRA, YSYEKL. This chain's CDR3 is CASSQETGGSYNEQFF. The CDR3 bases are TGCGCCAGCAGCCAAGAAACAGGGGGTTCCTACAATGAGCAGTTCTTC.

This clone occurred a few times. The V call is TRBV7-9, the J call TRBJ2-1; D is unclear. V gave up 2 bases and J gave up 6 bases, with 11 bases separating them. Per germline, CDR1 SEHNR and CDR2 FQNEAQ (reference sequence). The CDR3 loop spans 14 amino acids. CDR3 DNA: TGTGCCAGCAGCTTACCCCCGACTTTCAATGAGCAGTTCTTC. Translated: CASSLPPTFNEQFF.

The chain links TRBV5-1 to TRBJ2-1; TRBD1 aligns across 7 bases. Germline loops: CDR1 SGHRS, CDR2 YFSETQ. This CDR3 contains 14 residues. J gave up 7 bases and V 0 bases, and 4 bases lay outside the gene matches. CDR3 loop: CASSLGQGLNEQFF. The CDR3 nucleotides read TGCGCCAGCAGCTTGGGACAGGGCTTGAATGAGCAGTTCTTC. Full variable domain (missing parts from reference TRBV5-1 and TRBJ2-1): KAGVTQTPRYLIKTRGQQVTLSCSPISGHRSVSWYQQTPGQGLQFLFEYFSETQRNKGNFPGRFSGRQFSNSRSEMNVSTLELGDSALYLCASSLGQGLNEQFFGPGTRLTVL.

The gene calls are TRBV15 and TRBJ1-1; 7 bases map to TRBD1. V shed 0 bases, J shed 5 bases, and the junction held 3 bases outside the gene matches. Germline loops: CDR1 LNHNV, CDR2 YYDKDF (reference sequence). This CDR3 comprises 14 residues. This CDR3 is CATSRDRRGTEAFF. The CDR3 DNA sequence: TGTGCCACCAGCAGAGATCGCAGGGGGACTGAAGCTTTCTTT.

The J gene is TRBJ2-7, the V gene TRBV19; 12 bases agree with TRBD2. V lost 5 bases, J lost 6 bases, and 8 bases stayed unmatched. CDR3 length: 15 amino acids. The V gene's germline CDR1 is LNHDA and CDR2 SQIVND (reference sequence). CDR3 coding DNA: TGTGCCAGTAGTCCTAGCGGGAGGGCCGGTGGCGAGCAGTACTTC. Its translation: CASSPSGRAGGEQYF.

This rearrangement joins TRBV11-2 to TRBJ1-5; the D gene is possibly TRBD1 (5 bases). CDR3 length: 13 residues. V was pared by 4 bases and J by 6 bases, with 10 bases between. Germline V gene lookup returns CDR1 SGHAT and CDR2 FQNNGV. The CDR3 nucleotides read TGTGCCAGCAGCTGGACACTCCGTCAGCCCCAGCATTTT. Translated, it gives CASSWTLRQPQHF.

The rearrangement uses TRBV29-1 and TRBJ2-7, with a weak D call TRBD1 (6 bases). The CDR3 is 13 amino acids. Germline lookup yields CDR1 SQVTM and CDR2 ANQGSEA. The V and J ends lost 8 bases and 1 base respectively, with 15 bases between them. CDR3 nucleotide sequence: TGCAGCCCCCGACAGGACCTTTCCTACGAGCAGTACTTC. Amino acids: CSPRQDLSYEQYF.